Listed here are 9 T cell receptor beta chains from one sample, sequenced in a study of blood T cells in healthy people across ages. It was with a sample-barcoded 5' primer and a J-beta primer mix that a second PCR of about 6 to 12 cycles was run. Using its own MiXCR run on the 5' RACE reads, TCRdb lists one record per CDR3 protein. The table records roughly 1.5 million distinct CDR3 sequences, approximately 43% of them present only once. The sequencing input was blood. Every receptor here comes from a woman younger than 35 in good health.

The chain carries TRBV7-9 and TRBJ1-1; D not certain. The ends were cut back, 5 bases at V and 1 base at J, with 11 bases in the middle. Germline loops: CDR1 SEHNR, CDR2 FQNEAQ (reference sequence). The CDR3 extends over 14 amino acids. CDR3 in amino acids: CASSPHRGNTEAFF. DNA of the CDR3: TGTGCCAGCAGCCCTCATCGGGGGAACACTGAAGCTTTCTTT.

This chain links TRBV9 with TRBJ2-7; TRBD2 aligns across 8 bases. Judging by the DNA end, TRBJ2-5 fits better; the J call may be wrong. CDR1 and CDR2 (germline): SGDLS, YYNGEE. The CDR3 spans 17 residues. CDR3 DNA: TGTGCCAGCAGCGTAGCGGGGGGGCCCCGTAGTAGAGAGACCCAGTACTTC. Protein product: CASSVAGGPRSRETQYF.

DNA for the CDR3: TGTGCCAGCAGCTTCTACGCTGAGCAGTTCTTC. Translation gives CASSFYAEQFF. This rearrangement joins TRBV7-2 to TRBJ2-1, with D unclear. V lost 3 bases, J lost 9 bases, and 6 bases lay in between. Germline V CDR1 and CDR2: SGHTA, FQGNSA. This CDR3 spans 11 amino acids.

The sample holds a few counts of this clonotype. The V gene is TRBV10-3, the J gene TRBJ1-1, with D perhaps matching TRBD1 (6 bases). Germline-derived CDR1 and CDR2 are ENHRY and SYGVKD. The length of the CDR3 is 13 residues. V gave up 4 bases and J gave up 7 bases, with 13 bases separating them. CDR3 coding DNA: TGTGCCATCAGTGGGACAGTGTACGTTGAAGCTTTCTTT. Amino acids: CAISGTVYVEAFF.

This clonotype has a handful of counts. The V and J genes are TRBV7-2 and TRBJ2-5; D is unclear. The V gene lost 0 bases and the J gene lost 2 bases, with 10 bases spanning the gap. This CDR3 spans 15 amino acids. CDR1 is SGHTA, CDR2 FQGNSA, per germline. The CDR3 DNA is TGTGCCAGCAGCTTAGCGGGCACAGAGCAAGAGACCCAGTACTTC. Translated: CASSLAGTEQETQYF.

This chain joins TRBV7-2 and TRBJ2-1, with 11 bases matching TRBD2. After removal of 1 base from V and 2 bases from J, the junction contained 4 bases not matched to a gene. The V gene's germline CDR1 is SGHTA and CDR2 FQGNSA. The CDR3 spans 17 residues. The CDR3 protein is CASSLDLLAGAYNEQFF. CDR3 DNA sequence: TGTGCCAGCAGCTTAGACTTACTAGCGGGAGCCTACAATGAGCAGTTCTTC.

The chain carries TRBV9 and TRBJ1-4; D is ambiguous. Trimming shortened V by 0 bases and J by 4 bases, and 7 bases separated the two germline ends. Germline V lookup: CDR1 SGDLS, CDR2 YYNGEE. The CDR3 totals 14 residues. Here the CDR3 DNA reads TGTGCCAGCAGCGTAGACGACGGTAATGAAAAACTGTTTTTT. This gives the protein CASSVDDGNEKLFF.

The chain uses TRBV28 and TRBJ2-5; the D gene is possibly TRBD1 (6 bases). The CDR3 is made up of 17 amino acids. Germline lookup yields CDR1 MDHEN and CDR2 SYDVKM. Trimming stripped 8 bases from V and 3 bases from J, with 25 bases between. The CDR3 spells CASRPFCTGTKEETQYF. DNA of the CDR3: TGTGCCAGCCGACCTTTCTGCACCGGGACAAAAGAAGAGACCCAGTACTTC.

The CDR3 sequence: CASSFPLHEQFF. CDR3 bases: TGTGCCAGCAGCTTCCCCCTCCATGAGCAGTTCTTC. The genes are TRBV7-9 and TRBJ2-1, with D unclear. Looked up from germline, CDR1 is SEHNR and CDR2 is FQNEAQ (reference sequence). This CDR3 has 12 residues. Trimming cost V 3 bases and J 8 bases, with 8 bases left between them.